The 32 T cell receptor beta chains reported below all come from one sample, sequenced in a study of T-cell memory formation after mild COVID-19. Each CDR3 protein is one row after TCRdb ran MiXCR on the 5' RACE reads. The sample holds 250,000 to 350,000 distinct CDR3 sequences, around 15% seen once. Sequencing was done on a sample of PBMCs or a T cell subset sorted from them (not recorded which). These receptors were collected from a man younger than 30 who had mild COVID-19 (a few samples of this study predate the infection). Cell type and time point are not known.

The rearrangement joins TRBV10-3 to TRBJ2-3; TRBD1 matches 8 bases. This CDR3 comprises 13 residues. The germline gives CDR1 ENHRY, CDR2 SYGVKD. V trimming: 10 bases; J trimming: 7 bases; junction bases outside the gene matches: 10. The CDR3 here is CATRRQGHYTQYF. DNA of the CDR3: TGTGCCACGCGACGACAGGGGCATTATACGCAGTATTTT.

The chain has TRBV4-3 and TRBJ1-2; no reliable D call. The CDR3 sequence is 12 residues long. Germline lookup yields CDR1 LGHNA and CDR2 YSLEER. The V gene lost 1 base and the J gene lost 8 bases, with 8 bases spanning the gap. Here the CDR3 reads CASSQADRGYTF. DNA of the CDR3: TGCGCCAGCAGCCAAGCGGATCGCGGCTACACCTTC.

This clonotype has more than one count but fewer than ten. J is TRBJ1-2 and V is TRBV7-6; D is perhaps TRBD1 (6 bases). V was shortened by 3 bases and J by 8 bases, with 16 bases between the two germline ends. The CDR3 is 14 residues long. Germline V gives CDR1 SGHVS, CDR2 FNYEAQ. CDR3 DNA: TGTGCCAGCAGCTTTGCTGCACAGGGATCCGGCTACACCTTC. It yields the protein CASSFAAQGSGYTF.

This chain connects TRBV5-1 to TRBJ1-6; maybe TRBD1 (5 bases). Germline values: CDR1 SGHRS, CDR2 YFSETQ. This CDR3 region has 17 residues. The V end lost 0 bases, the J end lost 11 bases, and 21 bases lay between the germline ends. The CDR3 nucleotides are TGCGCCAGCAGCTTGGGCTCCCTCGGGACTTCGGTGACACCCCTCCACTTT. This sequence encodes CASSLGSLGTSVTPLHF.

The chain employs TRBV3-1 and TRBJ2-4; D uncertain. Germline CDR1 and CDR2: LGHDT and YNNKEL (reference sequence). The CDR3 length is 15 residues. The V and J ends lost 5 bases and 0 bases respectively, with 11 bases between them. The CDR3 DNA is TGTGCCAGCAGCATAAGGACGGTAGCCAAAAACATTCAGTACTTC. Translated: CASSIRTVAKNIQYF.

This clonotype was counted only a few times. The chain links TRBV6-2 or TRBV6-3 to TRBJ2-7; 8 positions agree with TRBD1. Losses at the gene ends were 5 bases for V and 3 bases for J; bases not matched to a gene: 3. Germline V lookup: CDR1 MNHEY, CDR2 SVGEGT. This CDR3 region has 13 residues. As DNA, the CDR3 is TGTGCCAGCAGTACCGGGACAGGCTACGAGCAGTACGTC. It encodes CASSTGTGYEQYV.

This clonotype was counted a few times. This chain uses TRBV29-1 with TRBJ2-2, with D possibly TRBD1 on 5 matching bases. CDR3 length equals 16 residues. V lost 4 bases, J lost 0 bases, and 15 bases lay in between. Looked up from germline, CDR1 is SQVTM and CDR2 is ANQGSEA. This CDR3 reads CSVGDRALANTGELFF. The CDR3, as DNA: TGCAGCGTTGGTGACAGAGCGCTCGCGAACACCGGGGAGCTGTTTTTT.

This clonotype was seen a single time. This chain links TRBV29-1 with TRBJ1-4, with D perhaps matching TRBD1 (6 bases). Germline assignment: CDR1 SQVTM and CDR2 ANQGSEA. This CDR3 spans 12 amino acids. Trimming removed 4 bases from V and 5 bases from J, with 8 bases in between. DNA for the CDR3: TGCAGCGTTGGAGGGGGGAATGAAAAACTGTTTTTT. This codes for CSVGGGNEKLFF.

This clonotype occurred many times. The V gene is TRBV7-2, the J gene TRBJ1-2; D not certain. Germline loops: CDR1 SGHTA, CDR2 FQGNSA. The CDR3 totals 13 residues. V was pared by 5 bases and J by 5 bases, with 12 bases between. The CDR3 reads CASSPEWGYGYTF. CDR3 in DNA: TGTGCCAGCAGCCCCGAGTGGGGTTATGGCTACACCTTC. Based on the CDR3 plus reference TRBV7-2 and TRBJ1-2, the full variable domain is GAGVSQSPSNKVTEKGKDVELRCDPISGHTALYWYRQSLGQGLEFLIYFQGNSAPDKSGLPSDRFSAERTGGSVSTLTIQRTQQEDSAVYLCASSPEWGYGYTFGSGTRLTVV.

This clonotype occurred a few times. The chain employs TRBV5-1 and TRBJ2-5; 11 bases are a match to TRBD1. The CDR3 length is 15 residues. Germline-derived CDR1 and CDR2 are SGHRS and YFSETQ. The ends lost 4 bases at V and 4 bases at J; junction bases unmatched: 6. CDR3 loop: CASSAGQGARETQYF. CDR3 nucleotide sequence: TGCGCCAGCAGCGCAGGACAGGGGGCTCGAGAGACCCAGTACTTC.

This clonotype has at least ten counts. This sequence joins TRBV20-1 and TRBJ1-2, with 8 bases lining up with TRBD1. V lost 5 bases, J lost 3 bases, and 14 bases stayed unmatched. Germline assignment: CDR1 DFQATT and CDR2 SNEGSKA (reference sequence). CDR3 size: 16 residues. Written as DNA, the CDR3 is TGCAGTGCTCCTCGACTCGGGTCAGGGGGCGACTATGGCTACACCTTC. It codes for CSAPRLGSGGDYGYTF.

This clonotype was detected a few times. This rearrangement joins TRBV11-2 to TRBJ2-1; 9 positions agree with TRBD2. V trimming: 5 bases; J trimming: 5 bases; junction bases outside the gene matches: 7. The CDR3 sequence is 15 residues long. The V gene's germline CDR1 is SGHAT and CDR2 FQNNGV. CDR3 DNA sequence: TGTGCCAGCAGCCCTTTAGCGGGGGACCACAATGAGCAGTTCTTC. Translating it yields CASSPLAGDHNEQFF.

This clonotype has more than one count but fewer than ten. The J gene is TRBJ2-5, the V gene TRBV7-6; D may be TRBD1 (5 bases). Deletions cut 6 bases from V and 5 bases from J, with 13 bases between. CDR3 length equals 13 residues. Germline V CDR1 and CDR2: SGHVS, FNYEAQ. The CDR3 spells CASSPRAGETQYF. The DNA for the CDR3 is TGTGCCAGCAGTCCCAGGGCCGGGGAGACCCAGTACTTC.

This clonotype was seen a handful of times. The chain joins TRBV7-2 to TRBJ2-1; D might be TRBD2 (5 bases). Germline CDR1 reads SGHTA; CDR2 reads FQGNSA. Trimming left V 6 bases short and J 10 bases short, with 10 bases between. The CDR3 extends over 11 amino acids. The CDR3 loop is CASRASGEQFF. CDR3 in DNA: TGTGCCAGCAGGGCATCGGGGGAGCAGTTCTTC.

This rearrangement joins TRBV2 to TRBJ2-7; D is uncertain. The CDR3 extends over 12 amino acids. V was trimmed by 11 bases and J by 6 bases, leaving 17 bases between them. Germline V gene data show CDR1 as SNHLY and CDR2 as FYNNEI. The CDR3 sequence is CAGYNIGREQYF. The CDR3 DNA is TGTGCCGGATACAATATCGGGCGCGAGCAGTACTTC.

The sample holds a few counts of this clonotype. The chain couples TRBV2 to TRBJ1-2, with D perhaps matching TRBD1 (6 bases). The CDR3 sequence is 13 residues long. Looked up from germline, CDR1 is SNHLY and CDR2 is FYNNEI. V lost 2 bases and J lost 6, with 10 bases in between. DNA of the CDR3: TGTGCCAGCAGTGAAAGCAGGGGTCATGGCTACACCTTC. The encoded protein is CASSESRGHGYTF.

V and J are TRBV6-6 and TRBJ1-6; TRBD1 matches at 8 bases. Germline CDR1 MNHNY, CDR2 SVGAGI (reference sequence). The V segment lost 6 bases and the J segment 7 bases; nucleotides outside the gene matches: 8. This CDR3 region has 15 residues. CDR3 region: CASRPGQGSNSPLHF. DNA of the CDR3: TGTGCCAGCAGGCCCGGACAGGGTTCGAATTCACCCCTCCACTTT.

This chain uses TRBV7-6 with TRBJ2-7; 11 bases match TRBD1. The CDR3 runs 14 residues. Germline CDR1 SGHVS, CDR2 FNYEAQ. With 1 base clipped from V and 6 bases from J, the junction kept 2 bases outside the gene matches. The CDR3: CASSLGGQGGEQYF. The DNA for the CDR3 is TGTGCCAGCAGCTTAGGGGGACAGGGGGGCGAGCAGTACTTC. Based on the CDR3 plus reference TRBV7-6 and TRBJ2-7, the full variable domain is GAGVSQSPRYKVTKRGQDVALRCDPISGHVSLYWYRQALGQGPEFLTYFNYEAQQDKSGLPNDRFSAERPEGSISTLTIQRTEQRDSAMYRCASSLGGQGGEQYFGPGTRLTVT.

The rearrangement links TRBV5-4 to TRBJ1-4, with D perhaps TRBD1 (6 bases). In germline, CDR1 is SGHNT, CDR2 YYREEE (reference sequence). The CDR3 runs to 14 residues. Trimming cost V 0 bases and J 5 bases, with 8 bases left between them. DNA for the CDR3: TGTGCCAGCAGCTTGGCAGGGGCCAATGAAAAACTGTTTTTT. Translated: CASSLAGANEKLFF.

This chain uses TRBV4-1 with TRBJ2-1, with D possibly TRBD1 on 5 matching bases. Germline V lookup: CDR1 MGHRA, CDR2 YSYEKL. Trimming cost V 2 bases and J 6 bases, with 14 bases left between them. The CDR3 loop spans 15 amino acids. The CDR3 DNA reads TGCGCCAGCAGCCAACTCAGACAGAACGGCAATGAGCAGTTCTTC. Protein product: CASSQLRQNGNEQFF.

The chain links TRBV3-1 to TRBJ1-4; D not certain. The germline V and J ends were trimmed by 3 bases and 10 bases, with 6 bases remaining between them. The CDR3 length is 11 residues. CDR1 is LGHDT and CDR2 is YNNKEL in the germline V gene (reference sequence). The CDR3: CASSQEGKLFF. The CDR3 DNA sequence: TGTGCCAGCAGCCAGGAGGGAAAACTGTTTTTT.

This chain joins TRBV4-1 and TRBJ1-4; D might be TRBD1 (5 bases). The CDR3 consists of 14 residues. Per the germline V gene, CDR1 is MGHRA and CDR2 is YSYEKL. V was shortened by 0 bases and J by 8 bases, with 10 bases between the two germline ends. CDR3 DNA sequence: TGCGCCAGCAGCCAAGATCCGAGGACAGAAAAACTGTTTTTT. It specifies CASSQDPRTEKLFF.

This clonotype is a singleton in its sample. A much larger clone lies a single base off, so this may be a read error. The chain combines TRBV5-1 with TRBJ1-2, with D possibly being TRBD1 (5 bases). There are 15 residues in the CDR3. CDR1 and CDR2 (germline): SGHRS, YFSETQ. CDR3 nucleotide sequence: TGCGCCAGCAGCTCGGGACGGATCACCCCCTATTGCTACACCTTC. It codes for CASSSGRITPYCYTF.

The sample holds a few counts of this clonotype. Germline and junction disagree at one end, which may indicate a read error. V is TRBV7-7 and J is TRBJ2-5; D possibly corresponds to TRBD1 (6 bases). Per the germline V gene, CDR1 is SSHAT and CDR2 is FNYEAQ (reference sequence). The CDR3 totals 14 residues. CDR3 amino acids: CASSSSGEQETQYF. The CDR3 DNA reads TGTGCTAGCAGCTCCTCAGGGGAACAAGAGACCCAGTACTTC. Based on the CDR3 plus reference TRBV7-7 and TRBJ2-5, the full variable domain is GAGVSQSPRYKVTKRGQDVTLRCDPISSHATLYWYQQALGQGPEFLTYFNYEAQPDKSGLPSDRFSAERPEGSISTLTIQRTEQRDSAMYRCASSSSGEQETQYFGPGTRLLVL.

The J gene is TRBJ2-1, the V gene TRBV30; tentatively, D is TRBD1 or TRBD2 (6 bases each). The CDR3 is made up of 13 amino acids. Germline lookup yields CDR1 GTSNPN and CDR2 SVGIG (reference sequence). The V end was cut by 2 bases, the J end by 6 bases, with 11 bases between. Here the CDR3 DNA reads TGTGCCTGGAGTTTTGGGGGGCCCAATGAGCAGTTCTTC. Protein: CAWSFGGPNEQFF.

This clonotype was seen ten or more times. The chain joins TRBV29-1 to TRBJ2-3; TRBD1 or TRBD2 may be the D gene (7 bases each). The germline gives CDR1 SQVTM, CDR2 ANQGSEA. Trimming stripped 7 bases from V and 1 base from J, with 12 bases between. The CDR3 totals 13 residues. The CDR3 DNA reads TGCAGCGCTGGGAGGGGGCGCACAGATACGCAGTATTTT. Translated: CSAGRGRTDTQYF.

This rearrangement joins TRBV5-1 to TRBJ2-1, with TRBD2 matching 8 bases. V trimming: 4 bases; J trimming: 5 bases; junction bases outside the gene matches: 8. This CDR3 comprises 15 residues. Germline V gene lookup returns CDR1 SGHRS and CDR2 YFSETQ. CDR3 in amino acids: CASSLGTRGDNEQFF. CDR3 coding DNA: TGCGCCAGCAGCCTGGGGACTAGAGGAGACAATGAGCAGTTCTTC.

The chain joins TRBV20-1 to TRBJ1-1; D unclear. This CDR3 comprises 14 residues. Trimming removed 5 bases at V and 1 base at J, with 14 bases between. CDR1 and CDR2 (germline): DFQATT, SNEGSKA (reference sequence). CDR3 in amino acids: CSAGKRRANTEAFF. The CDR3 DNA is TGCAGTGCTGGTAAGCGACGGGCGAACACTGAAGCTTTCTTT.

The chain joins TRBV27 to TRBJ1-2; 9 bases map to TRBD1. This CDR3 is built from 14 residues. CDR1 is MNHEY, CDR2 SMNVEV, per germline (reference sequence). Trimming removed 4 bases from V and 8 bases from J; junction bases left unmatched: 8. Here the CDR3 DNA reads TGTGCCAGCAGTTCCTACAGGGGGCTGGGGGGCTACACCTTC. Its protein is CASSSYRGLGGYTF.

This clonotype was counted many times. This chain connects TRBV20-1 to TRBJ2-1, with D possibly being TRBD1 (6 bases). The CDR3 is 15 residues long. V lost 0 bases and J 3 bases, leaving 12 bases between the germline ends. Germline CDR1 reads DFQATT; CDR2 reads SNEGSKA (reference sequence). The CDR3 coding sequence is TGCAGTGCTAGAGAAGCGTACAGGGACTACAATGAGCAGTTCTTC. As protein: CSAREAYRDYNEQFF.

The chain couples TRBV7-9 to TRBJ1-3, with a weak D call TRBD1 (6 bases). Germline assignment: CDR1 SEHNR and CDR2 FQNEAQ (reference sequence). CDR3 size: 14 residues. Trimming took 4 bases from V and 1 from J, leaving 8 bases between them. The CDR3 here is CASSYTGSGNTIYF. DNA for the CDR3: TGTGCCAGCAGCTACACAGGGTCTGGAAACACCATATATTTT. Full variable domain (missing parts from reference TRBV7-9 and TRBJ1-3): DTGVSQNPRHKITKRGQNVTFRCDPISEHNRLYWYRQTLGQGPEFLTYFQNEAQLEKSRLLSDRFSAERPKGSFSTLEIQRTEQGDSAMYLCASSYTGSGNTIYFGEGSWLTVV.

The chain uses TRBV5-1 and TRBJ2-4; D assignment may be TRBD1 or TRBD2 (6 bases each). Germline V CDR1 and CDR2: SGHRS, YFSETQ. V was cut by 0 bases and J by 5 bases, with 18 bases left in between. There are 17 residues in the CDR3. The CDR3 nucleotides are TGCGCCAGCAGCTTGGTCTATCTCCGGGGGCGTGAAAACATTCAGTACTTC. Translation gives CASSLVYLRGRENIQYF.